This T cell receptor (beta chain) was found in a study of T-cell reconstitution after alpha-beta-depleted transplantation in children. Overall study findings and caveats: Surviving recipient cells, namely T cells and thymic progenitors, were the source of high day-60 TCRbeta diversity in some patients. Where alpha-beta T cells came from about two months after transplant was reportedly several hundred expanded graft clones.

TCRbeta library preparation incorporated unique molecular identifiers. TCRdb used MiXCR to reprocess the PCR reads, holding one entry per CDR3 protein. The sample has 200,000 to 250,000 distinct CDR3 sequences; approximately 10% are singletons. This clonotype was seen at least ten times. Its antigen is still unknown. The TCR comes from a child under two years old with acute myeloid leukemia, due to receive a stem cell transplant. The material was PBMCs, obtained before TCRalphabeta/CD19-depleted stem cell transplant.

CDR3 residues: CASSYSSSTHYGYTF. The CDR3 DNA sequence: TGTGCCAGCAGTTACTCCAGTTCTACCCACTATGGCTACACCTTC. This chain joins TRBV6-5 and TRBJ1-2; D is unclear. The CDR3 length is 15 residues. The V end was cut by 0 bases, the J end by 3 bases, with 11 bases between. Germline V gives CDR1 MNHEY, CDR2 SVGAGI.